The T cell receptor (beta chain) under discussion was sequenced for a study of blood T cell repertoires in COVID-19. The wider study: There were acute and convalescent COVID-19 samples, and they came from the United States, Italy and Spain. T cells, B-cell-depleted T cells, or PBMCs supplied cDNA or gDNA.

The assay was immunoSEQ multiplex PCR, and TCRdb's table has in-frame clones only and misses some. The repertoire holds hundreds of thousands of clones, with 80% to 90% as singletons. Clinical history as reported by participants underpinned cohort assignment. V was cut by 1 base and J by 1 base, with 7 bases left in between. The CDR3 consists of 15 residues. CDR1 is SGHAT and CDR2 is FQNNGV in the germline V gene. This sequence originates from a man aged 30 to 45 with acute COVID-19. The V call is TRBV11-2, the J call TRBJ2-2; no clear D. The source material was PBMCs or T cells enriched from blood (not recorded which). The CDR3 is CASSLVSGNTGELFF. In DNA, the CDR3 is TGTGCCAGCAGCTTAGTATCGGGGAACACCGGGGAGCTGTTTTTT.